A selection of T cell receptor beta chains follows, all from one sample in a study of blood T cell repertoires in COVID-19. Data came from immunoSEQ multiplex PCR; TCRdb stores just in-frame clones and leaves some out. The table includes about 250,000 clones, roughly four fifths detected once. The material sequenced was peripheral blood. Receptors were obtained from a man aged 50-60 years with acute or convalescent COVID-19. Each CDR3 is given with its conserved first and last residue. The order of the fields is clone size, V gene, D gene, J gene, CDR3 DNA, CDR3 protein. D genes are given only for firm matches. A row's size may be missing; if present it is once, few, many or a size class.

.	TRBV5-1	TRBD1	TRBJ2-3	TGCGCCAGCAGCCCCTGGGACAGTCTTATCACAGATACGCAGTATTTT	CASSPWDSLITDTQYF
.	TRBV19	.	TRBJ2-5	TGTGCCAGTAGTGTACAGAAGGGACTCCTACCCGAGACCCAGTACTTC	CASSVQKGLLPETQYF
.	TRBV5-6	TRBD2	TRBJ2-7	TGTGCCAGCAGCTTAGGACTAGCGGGAGTTAGGTCCTACGAGCAGTACTTC	CASSLGLAGVRSYEQYF
.	TRBV15	TRBD2	TRBJ2-5	TGTGCCACCAGTGCTACTAGCGGGATCGAGACCCAGTACTTC	CATSATSGIETQYF
.	TRBV19	.	TRBJ1-1	TGTGCCAGTAGTATATCTGAGGGGGCTGAAGCTTTCTTT	CASSISEGAEAFF
.	TRBV25-1	.	TRBJ1-1	TGTGCCAGCCACGGCTCGGGGTATCAAGCTTTCTTT	CASHGSGYQAFF
.	TRBV7-8	TRBD1	TRBJ1-4	TGTGCCAGCAGCTTTCAGGGGGTTGCAACTAATGAAAAACTGTTTTTT	CASSFQGVATNEKLFF
.	TRBV18	TRBD1	TRBJ2-3	TGTGCCAGCTCACCACGAGGGGGCTCTGATACGCAGTATTTT	CASSPRGGSDTQYF
.	TRBV11-2	.	TRBJ2-1	TGTGCCAGCAGCTTAGAGCCTAGCGATCCCTACAATGAGCAGTTCTTC	CASSLEPSDPYNEQFF
.	TRBV19	.	TRBJ1-4	TGTGCCAGTAGTATAGATCTACGGGTTAATGAAAAACTGTTTTTT	CASSIDLRVNEKLFF
.	TRBV27	TRBD2	TRBJ2-1	TGTGCCAGCAGTTTAGGCTCCGGGACTAGCGGGAGGTATGAGCAGTTCTTC	CASSLGSGTSGRYEQFF
few	TRBV30	.	TRBJ2-1	TGTGCCTGGAGTGCCCCATTGGCTAGCTCCTACAATGAGCAGTTCTTC	CAWSAPLASSYNEQFF
.	TRBV10-3	.	TRBJ2-2	TGTGCCATCAGTGAGTCAGGACACCTAAACACCGGGGAGCTGTTTTTT	CAISESGHLNTGELFF
once	TRBV18	.	TRBJ1-1	TGTGCCAGCTCACGGGGGGACGGTCGGGATGAAGCTTTCTTT	CASSRGDGRDEAFF
.	TRBV3-1/TRBV3-2	.	TRBJ1-5	TGTGCCAGCAGCCAAAACCCAGGTGATCAGCCCCAGCATTTT	CASSQNPGDQPQHF
.	TRBV5-1	.	TRBJ2-7	TGCGCCAGCACCGGGGGCTACGAGCAGTACTTC	CASTGGYEQYF
.	TRBV11-1	TRBD1	TRBJ2-7	TGTGCCAGCAGCTTAGGAACAGGGGCGTACGAGCAGTACTTC	CASSLGTGAYEQYF
.	TRBV6-5	.	TRBJ2-7	TGTGCCAGCAGTTACCCCGGGTTAGGCTACGAGCAGTACTTC	CASSYPGLGYEQYF
.	TRBV7-9	TRBD2	TRBJ2-5	TGTGCCAGCAGCCTTAGCGGGGGCCCCCAAGAGACCCAGTACTTC	CASSLSGGPQETQYF
.	TRBV6-5	.	TRBJ1-1	TGTGCCAGCAGTTACGGGGCCATCCAGCCCACTGAAGCTTTCTTT	CASSYGAIQPTEAFF
.	TRBV23-1	TRBD1	TRBJ2-7	TGCGCCAGCAGTCTATTTTGGGACAGGGTCCGGGAGCAGTACTTC	CASSLFWDRVREQYF
.	TRBV11-2	.	TRBJ1-2	TGTGCCAGCAGCTTAGAACGGTTTTCCAGGCACTATGGCTACACCTTC	CASSLERFSRHYGYTF
.	TRBV7-6	TRBD2	TRBJ2-5	TGTGCCAGCAGCCAGTCTAGCGGGAGGGCCTTAGAGACCCAGTACTTC	CASSQSSGRALETQYF
.	TRBV4-1	TRBD1	TRBJ1-1	TGCGCCAGCAGCCAAGTAAATCGAGGGCAGGGGGCAATCGCTGAAGCTTTCTTT	CASSQVNRGQGAIAEAFF
.	TRBV7-9	.	TRBJ1-2	TGTGCCAGCAGCTTAAGTAGTGTCCGCACGCATGGCTACACCTTC	CASSLSSVRTHGYTF
.	TRBV6-6	TRBD1	TRBJ1-5	TGTGCCAGCAGTTCCACAGGGGATCCTCATCAGCCCCAGCATTTT	CASSSTGDPHQPQHF
.	TRBV6-5	.	TRBJ2-7	TGTGCCAGCAGTACGGCCTACGAGCAGTACTTC	CASSTAYEQYF
.	TRBV10-3	TRBD1	TRBJ1-6	TGTGCCATCAGCCGGGGAGACAGGGGAACTAATAATTCACCCCTCCACTTT	CAISRGDRGTNNSPLHF
.	TRBV27	.	TRBJ2-2	TGTGCCAGCAGTACCCCAGGGTGGGTGGAGCTGTTTTTT	CASSTPGWVELFF
few	TRBV10-3	.	TRBJ1-4	TGTGCCATCAGTGAGTCGTTGGCGGCAACTAATGAAAAACTGTTTTTT	CAISESLAATNEKLFF
.	TRBV2	.	TRBJ1-1	TGTGCCAGCAGTGGGACGGGAGGGACTGAAGCTTTCTTT	CASSGTGGTEAFF
.	TRBV28	.	TRBJ1-5	TGTGCCAGCAGTTTATCGGGAAGCTATCAGCCCCAGCATTTT	CASSLSGSYQPQHF
.	TRBV5-6	TRBD2	TRBJ2-7	TGTGCCAGCAGCGGGGTAGCGGGACTCACCTACGAGCAGTACTTC	CASSGVAGLTYEQYF
once	TRBV11-3	.	TRBJ1-2	TGTGCCAGCAGCTCCCCCCAGGGGAACTATGGCTACACCTTC	CASSSPQGNYGYTF
.	TRBV19	TRBD1	TRBJ2-4	TGTGCCAGTAGTGGGACAGGGTTCCCCAAAAACATTCAGTACTTC	CASSGTGFPKNIQYF
.	TRBV6-2/TRBV6-3	.	TRBJ1-5	TGTGCCAGCAGTTCGATCCCACAGGGAAAGAGCAATCAGCCCCAGCATTTT	CASSSIPQGKSNQPQHF
.	TRBV6-5	.	TRBJ2-7	TGTGCCAGCAGTTACTCGAACCAGGGAATGGGGGAGCAGTACTTC	CASSYSNQGMGEQYF
.	TRBV10-3	.	TRBJ1-1	TGTGCCATCTTGTCAGGGCCGAACACTGAAGCTTTCTTT	CAILSGPNTEAFF
.	TRBV25-1	.	TRBJ1-3	TGTGCCAGCAGTGCGGGAAACACCATATATTTT	CASSAGNTIYF
.	TRBV2	.	TRBJ2-7	TGTGCCAGCAGTGACCGGGACAAAACGTACTTC	CASSDRDKTYF
.	TRBV7-6	TRBD2	TRBJ2-1	TGTGCCAGCAGCTTTCTCCCCCGACTAGCGGGGGCGGGAAATGAGCAGTTCTTC	CASSFLPRLAGAGNEQFF
.	TRBV13	.	TRBJ1-1	TGTGCCAGCAGCTCCACGGGACTTCTGAACACTGAAGCTTTCTTT	CASSSTGLLNTEAFF
.	TRBV7-9	.	TRBJ2-5	TGTGCCAGCAATCCCATGGGGACTCTAGGGACCCAGTACTTC	CASNPMGTLGTQYF
.	TRBV12-5	TRBD1	TRBJ1-5	TGTGCTAGTGGTTCCCCGACAGGGGGGTTCAATCAGCCCCAGCATTTT	CASGSPTGGFNQPQHF
once	TRBV5-1	.	TRBJ2-7	TGCGCCAGCAGCTTGGAGTGGACTGGAGAGCAGTACTTC	CASSLEWTGEQYF
.	TRBV5-1	.	TRBJ2-1	TGCGCCAGCAGCTTGGCACAGGGAAGCGGACTGCCCTACAATGAGCAGTTCTTC	CASSLAQGSGLPYNEQFF
.	TRBV6-1	.	TRBJ1-1	TGTGCCAGCAGTGAAACTCACAGGAACACTGAAGCTTTCTTT	CASSETHRNTEAFF
.	TRBV24-1	TRBD1	TRBJ2-5	TGTGCCACCAGTGATACACAAACGCGACAGGGCTTGGGGACCCAGTACTTC	CATSDTQTRQGLGTQYF
.	TRBV2	.	TRBJ1-4	TGTGCCAGCAGGGTTCAGACGGGAAGCTATGAAAAACTGTTTTTT	CASRVQTGSYEKLFF
.	TRBV2	.	TRBJ2-1	TGTGCCAGCAGTGCAGGTAATGAGCAGTTCTTC	CASSAGNEQFF
.	TRBV7-7	.	TRBJ2-3	TGTGCTAGCAGCATAAACCTAGCGAACACAGATACGCAGTATTTT	CASSINLANTDTQYF
.	TRBV7-9	TRBD1	TRBJ1-1	TGTGCCAGCAGCTTACCTCGGACAGGGGGCTTAACTGAAGCTTTCTTT	CASSLPRTGGLTEAFF
.	TRBV2	TRBD1	TRBJ1-5	TGTGCCAGCAGTGAAGGAGGCTGGGCACAGGGGGAGCAGCCCCAGCATTTT	CASSEGGWAQGEQPQHF
.	TRBV5-4	.	TRBJ2-3	TGTGCCAGCAGCTTGGGGGCCGGGCTCCGGGGAGATACGCAGTATTTT	CASSLGAGLRGDTQYF